A selection of T cell receptor beta chains follows, all from one sample in a study of blood T cell repertoires in COVID-19. TCRdb keeps only in-frame clones here, not all; method: immunoSEQ multiplex PCR. The sample yields hundreds of thousands of clones, around 91% seen once. Sample: PBMCs or T cells enriched from blood (not recorded which). The receptors were gathered from a man between 25 and 39 years old who had recovered from COVID-19. The CDR3 runs from the conserved cysteine through the conserved F or W. A D gene is named only where the DNA matches it firmly.

>TRBJ1-1|TRBV10-3|TRBD1
TGTGCCATCAGTGAGCGGGACAGGGGAGAGACTGAAGCTTTCTTT
CAISERDRGETEAFF
>TRBJ1-1|TRBV7-8|NA
TGTGCCAGCAGTTGGGGGGGGCGCGGGTCGGCTTTCTTT
CASSWGGRGSAFF
>TRBJ1-5|TRBV20-1|NA
TGCAGTGCTAGTTTGCAGGGGAGTGATCAGCCCCAGCATTTT
CSASLQGSDQPQHF
>TRBJ2-3|TRBV24-1|NA
TGTGCCACCAGTGATTGGTCTAGCAGATCTAGCACAGATACGCAGTATTTT
CATSDWSSRSSTDTQYF
>TRBJ2-1|TRBV2|NA
TGTGCCAGCAGCACCGGGACATTCTACAATGAGCAGTTCTTC
CASSTGTFYNEQFF
>TRBJ2-3|TRBV7-9|NA
TGTGCCAGCAGCTTTACGGGATGGGGAGATACGCAGTATTTT
CASSFTGWGDTQYF
>TRBJ2-2|TRBV11-3|NA
TGTGCCAGCAGCCGGTCGGGGAGCACCGGGGAGCTGTTTTTT
CASSRSGSTGELFF
>TRBJ1-1|TRBV19|NA
TGTGCCAGTAGCTTTGACAGCATGAACACTGAAGCTTTCTTT
CASSFDSMNTEAFF
>TRBJ2-3|TRBV3-1/TRBV3-2|TRBD2
TGTGCCAGCAGCCAAGTTGCGGGAGAGGGGGATACGCAGTATTTT
CASSQVAGEGDTQYF
>TRBJ2-7|TRBV3-1/TRBV3-2|NA
TGTGCCAGCAGCCAACACGGACAGCTCCTGAAGTTC
CASSQHGQLLKF
>TRBJ2-7|TRBV6-2/TRBV6-3|TRBD2
TGTGCCAGCAGTAAAATGACTAGCGGATACTACGAGCAGTACTTC
CASSKMTSGYYEQYF
>TRBJ2-1|TRBV11-2|NA
TGTGCCACCAACCTGGGCGGGAAAGCAAGTGAGCAGTTCTTC
CATNLGGKASEQFF
>TRBJ1-2|TRBV3-1/TRBV3-2|NA
TGTGCCAGCAGGGCAGTCGGACAGAACTATGGCTACACCTTC
CASRAVGQNYGYTF
>TRBJ1-5|TRBV12-5|NA
TGTGCTAGTGGTCAAGGGGTCGGACAGCCCCAGCATTTT
CASGQGVGQPQHF
>TRBJ2-7|TRBV28|TRBD2
TGTGCCAGCAGTTGGACCGGGGGGGGAAGCTCCTACGAGCAGTACTTC
CASSWTGGGSSYEQYF
>TRBJ2-7|TRBV27|NA
TGTGCCAGCAGTTATAATATCTACGAGCAGTACTTC
CASSYNIYEQYF
>TRBJ2-2|TRBV10-2|TRBD2
TGCGCCAGCTCAGGACTAGCGGGAGGGCCCTGGAACACCGGGGAGCTGTTTTTT
CASSGLAGGPWNTGELFF
>TRBJ2-3|TRBV11-2|NA
TGTGCCAGCAGCTATCTTTCAGATACGCAGTATTTT
CASSYLSDTQYF
>TRBJ1-1|TRBV3-1/TRBV3-2|TRBD1
TGTGCCAGCAGCCAAGGCCTAGACAGGGGCGCTTTCTTT
CASSQGLDRGAFF
>TRBJ2-1|TRBV11-1|NA
TGTGCCAGCAGCTTAGGTCTAGACAATGAGCAGTTCTTC
CASSLGLDNEQFF
>TRBJ2-1|TRBV7-9|NA
TGTGCCAGCAGCTTAGGGACTCGAGGAGTAGTTAGTGAGCAGTTCTTC
CASSLGTRGVVSEQFF
>TRBJ2-1|TRBV12-3/TRBV12-4|NA
TGTGCCAGCAGGCGCGGGAATGAGCAGTTCTTC
CASRRGNEQFF
>TRBJ2-1|TRBV6-4|TRBD2
TGTGCCAGCAGCCGACTAGCGGGCACCTACAATGAGCAGTTCTTC
CASSRLAGTYNEQFF